The entry below describes one T cell receptor beta chain. Clinical history as reported by participants underpinned cohort assignment. Cohort 3 recovery required two negative PCRs, clearance, or symptom resolution. This record comes from a study of blood T cell repertoires in COVID-19. Study overall: Nucleic acid was either cDNA or gDNA, and it came from T cells, B-cell-depleted T cells, or PBMCs.

Original handling: Reference gene primer amplification gave estimated nucleated cell counts. Only in-frame clones appear in the TCRdb table, and some are missing; sequencing was by immunoSEQ multiplex PCR. The DNA gave D and trimming, while V, J and clone size come from that table. The sample lists under 300,000 clones, just over 90% occurring once. V was cut by 0 bases and J by 4 bases, with 11 bases left in between. The CDR3 loop spans 15 amino acids. Germline loops: CDR1 SGHVS, CDR2 FQNEAQ. The chain combines TRBV7-8 with TRBJ2-3; D is uncertain. What was sequenced was PBMCs or T cells enriched from blood (not recorded which). The TCR sequence derives from a woman under 30 who had recovered from COVID-19. This CDR3 is CASSLARFMSDTQYF. The CDR3 DNA is TGTGCCAGCAGCTTAGCCAGGTTTATGTCAGATACGCAGTATTTT.